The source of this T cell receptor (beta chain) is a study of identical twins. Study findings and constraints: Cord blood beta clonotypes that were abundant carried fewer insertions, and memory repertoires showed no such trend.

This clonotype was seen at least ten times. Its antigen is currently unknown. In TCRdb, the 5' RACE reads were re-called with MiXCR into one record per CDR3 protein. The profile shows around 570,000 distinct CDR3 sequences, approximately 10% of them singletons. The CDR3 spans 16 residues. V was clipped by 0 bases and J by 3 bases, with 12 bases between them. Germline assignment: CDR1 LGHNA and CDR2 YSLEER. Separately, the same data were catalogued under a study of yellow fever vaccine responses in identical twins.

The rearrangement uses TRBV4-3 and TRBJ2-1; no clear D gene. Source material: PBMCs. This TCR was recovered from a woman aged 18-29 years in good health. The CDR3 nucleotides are TGCGCCAGCAGCCAAGATGTGTTAGGGCTCTACAATGAGCAGTTCTTC. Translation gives CASSQDVLGLYNEQFF.